This T cell receptor (beta chain) is from a study of breast tumors, draining lymph nodes, adjacent tissues. V shed 7 bases and J 2 bases; nucleotides not matched to a gene: 5. The CDR3 extends over 13 amino acids. Germline values: CDR1 MNHEY, CDR2 SVGEGT. Regarding the study as a whole: The data were judged consistent with most tumor T cells coming from lymph node and expanding in tumor. Tumor and nontumor repertoires were significantly more similar in luminal-like than in basal-like breast cancer. Compared with lymph nodes, tumors were less diverse; compared with nontumor tissue, more.

Each CDR3 protein is one row after TCRdb ran MiXCR on the multiplex PCR reads. The profile shows roughly 130,000 distinct CDR3 sequences, around a third of them singletons. At least ten counts were recorded for this clonotype. The antigen remains unidentified. Axillary draining lymph nodes of breast cancer patients supplied the node samples. Specimen: axillary lymph node tissue. The chain has TRBV6-2 or TRBV6-3 and TRBJ2-7; 7 bases match TRBD1. The source of this sequence is a female donor with breast cancer. Some clones in this sample may be carry-over from other donors' samples. The CDR3 here is CASMGQLTYEQYF. The DNA of the CDR3 is TGTGCCAGCATGGGACAGTTAACCTACGAGCAGTACTTC.